This record looks at one T cell receptor (beta chain) sequence and its context. The data stem from a study of blood T cell repertoires in COVID-19. On the study more broadly: COVID-19 samples from acute and convalescent phases originated in the United States, Italy and Spain.

Germline CDR1 reads SGHRS; CDR2 reads YFSETQ. Trimming pared 3 bases from V and 9 bases from J, leaving 15 bases between. The CDR3 totals 13 residues. Per the study methods: Amplification of reference gene primers was used by the study to estimate nucleated cell counts. Some clones are missing from TCRdb's copy, which holds only in-frame ones; the method was immunoSEQ multiplex PCR. V and J calls plus clone size are reproduced from that table; the DNA served to infer D and trimming. The sample carries 250,000 to 300,000 clones, 85% to 90% recorded once. Sample: peripheral blood. This sequence was found in a man younger than 30 with active or convalescent COVID-19. The chain combines TRBV5-1 with TRBJ1-1, with a tentative D call TRBD1 (6 bases). CDR3 protein: CASSSGGGTQAFF. In DNA, the CDR3 is TGCGCCAGCAGCTCGGGGGGCGGGACTCAAGCTTTCTTT.